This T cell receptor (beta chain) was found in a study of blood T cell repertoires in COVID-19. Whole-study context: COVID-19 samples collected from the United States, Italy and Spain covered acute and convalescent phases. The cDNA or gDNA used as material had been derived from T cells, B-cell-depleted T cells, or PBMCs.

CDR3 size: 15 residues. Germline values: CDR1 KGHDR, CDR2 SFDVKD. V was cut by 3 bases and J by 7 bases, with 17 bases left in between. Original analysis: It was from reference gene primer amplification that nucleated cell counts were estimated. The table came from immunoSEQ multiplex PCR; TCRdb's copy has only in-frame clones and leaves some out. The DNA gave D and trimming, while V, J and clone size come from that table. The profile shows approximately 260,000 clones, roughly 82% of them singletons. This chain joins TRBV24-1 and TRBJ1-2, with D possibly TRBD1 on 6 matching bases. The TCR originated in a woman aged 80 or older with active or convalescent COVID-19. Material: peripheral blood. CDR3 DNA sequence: TGTGCCACCAGTGATACATCGACAGGACTAGGTGGCTACACCTTC. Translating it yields CATSDTSTGLGGYTF.